This TCR beta chain emerged from a study of blood T cell repertoires in COVID-19. Study at large: The United States, Italy and Spain were the sources of the acute and convalescent COVID-19 samples. The cDNA or gDNA used as material had been derived from T cells, B-cell-depleted T cells, or PBMCs.

In the original processing: Nucleated cell counts were estimated from reference gene primer amplification. The protocol was immunoSEQ multiplex PCR, while the TCRdb copy is restricted to in-frame clones and leaves out a portion. V and J calls and clone size come straight from that table; D and trimming were deduced from the DNA. The sample gives 250,000 to 300,000 clones, about nine tenths of which show up once; around 3% is in the top ten. The CDR3 is made up of 14 amino acids. V gave up 7 bases and J gave up 0 bases; unmatched junction bases: 3. CDR1 is SQVTM, CDR2 ANQGSEA, per germline. The specimen was peripheral blood. The sequence derives from a woman in her thirties with active or convalescent COVID-19. The chain is built from TRBV29-1 and TRBJ2-7; TRBD2 agrees at 13 bases. The CDR3: CSARTSGSSYEQYF. CDR3 bases: TGCAGCGCTAGGACTAGCGGGAGCTCCTACGAGCAGTACTTC.